This T cell receptor beta chain originates from a study of T cells in Graves' hyperthyroidism and ophthalmopathy. Study in general: Specimen type is peripheral blood, collected at initial diagnosis prior to any treatment.

Amplification targeted TCR beta CDR3 regions from RNA transcripts. The HTBI primer set was used in a first-round RT-PCR of the TCR CDR3. MiXCR, run by TCRdb on the multiplex PCR reads, gives a single entry per CDR3 protein. The table records about 640,000 distinct CDR3 sequences, under 25% of them present only once. Germline-derived CDR1 and CDR2 are SNHLY and FYNNEI. The CDR3 spans 16 residues. V dropped 6 bases and J dropped 0; count of bases not matched to a gene: 9. Clinical symptoms, serum thyroxine and TRAb, thyroid ultrasound and orbital computed tomography were used for the diagnoses. Fresh peripheral blood, 7.5 to 10 ml, was the source of the PBMCs. This clonotype showed up many times.

The J gene is TRBJ2-3, the V gene TRBV2, with 7 nucleotides matching TRBD2. The sequencing input was blood. This clonotype was obtained from a man aged 25-40 years with Graves' ophthalmopathy. CDR3 bases: TGTGCCAGCAGGGCTTTAGCGGGTCCTAGCACAGATACGCAGTATTTT. Its translation is CASRALAGPSTDTQYF. Complete variable domain (other parts from reference TRBV2 and TRBJ2-3): EPEVTQTPSHQVTQMGQEVILRCVPISNHLYFYWYRQILGQKVEFLVSFYNNEISEKSEIFDDQFSVERPDGSNFTLKIRSTKLEDSAMYFCASRALAGPSTDTQYFGPGTRLTVL.